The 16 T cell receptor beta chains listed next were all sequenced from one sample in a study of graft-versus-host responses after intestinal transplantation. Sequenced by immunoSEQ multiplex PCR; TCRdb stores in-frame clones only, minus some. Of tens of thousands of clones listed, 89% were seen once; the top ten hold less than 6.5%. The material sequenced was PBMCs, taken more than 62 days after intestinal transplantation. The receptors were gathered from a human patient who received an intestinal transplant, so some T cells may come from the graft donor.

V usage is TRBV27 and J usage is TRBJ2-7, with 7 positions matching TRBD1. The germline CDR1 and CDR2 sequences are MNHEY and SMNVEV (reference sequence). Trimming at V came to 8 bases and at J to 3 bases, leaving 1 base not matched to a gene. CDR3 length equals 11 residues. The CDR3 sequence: CASRDSYEQYF. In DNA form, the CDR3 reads TGTGCCAGCCGGGACAGCTACGAGCAGTACTTC.

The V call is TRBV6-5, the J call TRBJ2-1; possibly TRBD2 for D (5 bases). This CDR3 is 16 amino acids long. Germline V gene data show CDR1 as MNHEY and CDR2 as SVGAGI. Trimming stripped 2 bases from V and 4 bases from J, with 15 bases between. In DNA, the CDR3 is TGTGCCAGCAGTTACGGGCGTGGAAGGGAGTACAATGAGCAGTTCTTC. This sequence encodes CASSYGRGREYNEQFF.

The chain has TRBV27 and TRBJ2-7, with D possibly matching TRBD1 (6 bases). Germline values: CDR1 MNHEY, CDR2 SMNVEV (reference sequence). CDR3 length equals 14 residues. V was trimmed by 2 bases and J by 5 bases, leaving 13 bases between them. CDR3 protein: CASSLVRGSHEQYF. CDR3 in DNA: TGTGCCAGCAGTTTAGTCAGGGGTTCCCACGAGCAGTACTTC.

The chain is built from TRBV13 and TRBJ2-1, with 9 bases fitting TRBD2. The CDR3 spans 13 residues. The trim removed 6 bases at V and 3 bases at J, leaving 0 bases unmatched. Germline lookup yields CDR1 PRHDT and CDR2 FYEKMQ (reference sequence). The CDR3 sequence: CASRTSGYNEQFF. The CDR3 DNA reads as TGTGCCAGCAGGACTAGCGGCTACAATGAGCAGTTCTTC. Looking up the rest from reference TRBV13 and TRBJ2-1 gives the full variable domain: AAGVIQSPRHLIKEKRETATLKCYPIPRHDTVYWYQQGPGQDPQFLISFYEKMQSDKGSIPDRFSAQQFSDYHSELNMSSLELGDSALYFCASRTSGYNEQFFGPGTRLTVL.

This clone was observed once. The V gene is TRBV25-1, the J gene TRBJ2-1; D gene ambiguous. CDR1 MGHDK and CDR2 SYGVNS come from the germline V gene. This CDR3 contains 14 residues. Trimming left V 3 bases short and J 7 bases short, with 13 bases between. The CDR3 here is CASSDRSPWNEQFF. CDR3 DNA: TGTGCCAGCAGTGACAGGTCACCTTGGAATGAGCAGTTCTTC.

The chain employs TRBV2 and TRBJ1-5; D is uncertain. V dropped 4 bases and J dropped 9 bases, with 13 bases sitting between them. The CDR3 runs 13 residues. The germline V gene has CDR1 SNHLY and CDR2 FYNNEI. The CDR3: CASSGEGDRPQHF. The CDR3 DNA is TGTGCCAGCAGTGGTGAAGGAGATCGGCCCCAGCATTTT.

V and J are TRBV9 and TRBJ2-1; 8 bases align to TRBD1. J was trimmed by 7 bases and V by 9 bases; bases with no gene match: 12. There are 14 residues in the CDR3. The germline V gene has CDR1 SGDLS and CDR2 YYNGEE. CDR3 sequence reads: CATSGTGGRNEQFF. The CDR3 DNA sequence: TGTGCCACCTCCGGGACAGGTGGTAGAAATGAGCAGTTCTTC.

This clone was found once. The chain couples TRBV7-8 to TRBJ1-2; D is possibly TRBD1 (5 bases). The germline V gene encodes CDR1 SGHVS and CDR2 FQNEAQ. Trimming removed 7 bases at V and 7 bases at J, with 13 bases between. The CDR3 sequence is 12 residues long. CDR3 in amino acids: CASTSPGGGYTF. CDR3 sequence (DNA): TGTGCCAGCACTTCACCCGGGGGTGGCTACACCTTC. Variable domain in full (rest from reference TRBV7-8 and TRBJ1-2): GAGVSQSPRYKVAKRGQDVALRCDPISGHVSLFWYQQALGQGPEFLTYFQNEAQLDKSGLPSDRFFAERPEGSVSTLKIQRTQQEDSAVYLCASTSPGGGYTFGSGTRLTVV.

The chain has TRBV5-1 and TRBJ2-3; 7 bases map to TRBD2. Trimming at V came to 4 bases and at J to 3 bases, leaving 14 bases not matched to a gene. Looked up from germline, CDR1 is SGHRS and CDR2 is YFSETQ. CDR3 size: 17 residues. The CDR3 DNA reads TGCGCCAGCAGCGATAGCAGACAGCGGGGACCAACAGATACGCAGTATTTT. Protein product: CASSDSRQRGPTDTQYF.

The CDR3 DNA reads as TGTGCCAGCAGCCCTGACGGGGGCTGGGACAATGAGCAGTTCTTC. Translating gives CASSPDGGWDNEQFF. The V gene is TRBV5-8, the J gene TRBJ2-1; D could derive from TRBD1 or TRBD2 (6 bases each). V was pared by 4 bases and J by 5 bases, with 16 bases between. The germline V gene encodes CDR1 SGHTS and CDR2 YDEGEE. The CDR3 loop spans 15 amino acids.

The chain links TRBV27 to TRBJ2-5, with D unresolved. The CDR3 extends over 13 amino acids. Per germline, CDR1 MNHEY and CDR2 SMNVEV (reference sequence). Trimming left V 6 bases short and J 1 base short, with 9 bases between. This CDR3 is CASRDESQETQYF. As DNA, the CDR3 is TGTGCCAGCAGGGACGAGTCCCAAGAGACCCAGTACTTC.

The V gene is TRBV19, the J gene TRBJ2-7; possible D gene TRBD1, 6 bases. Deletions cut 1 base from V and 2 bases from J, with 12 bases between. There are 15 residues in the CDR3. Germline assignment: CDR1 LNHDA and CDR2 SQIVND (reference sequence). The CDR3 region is CASSIGTVHPYEQYF. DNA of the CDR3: TGTGCCAGTAGTATAGGGACAGTTCATCCCTACGAGCAGTACTTC.

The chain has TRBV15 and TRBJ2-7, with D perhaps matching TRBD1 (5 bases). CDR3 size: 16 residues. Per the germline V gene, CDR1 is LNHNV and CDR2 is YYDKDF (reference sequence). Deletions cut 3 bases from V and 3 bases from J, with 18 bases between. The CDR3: CATSRAGTGRGYEQYF. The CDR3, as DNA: TGTGCCACCAGCAGGGCAGGTACAGGAAGGGGCTACGAGCAGTACTTC.

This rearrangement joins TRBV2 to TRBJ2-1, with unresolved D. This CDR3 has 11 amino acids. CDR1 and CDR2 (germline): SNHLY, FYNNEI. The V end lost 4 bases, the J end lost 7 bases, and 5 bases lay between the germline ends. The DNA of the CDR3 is TGTGCCAGCAGTGCCATGAATGAGCAGTTCTTC. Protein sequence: CASSAMNEQFF.

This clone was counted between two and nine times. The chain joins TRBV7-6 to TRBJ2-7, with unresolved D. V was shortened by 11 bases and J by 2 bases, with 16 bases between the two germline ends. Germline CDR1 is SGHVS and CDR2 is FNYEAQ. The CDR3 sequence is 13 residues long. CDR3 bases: TGTGCCGCGGTAGGCAGGCTTCCCTACGAGCAGTACTTC. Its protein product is CAAVGRLPYEQYF.

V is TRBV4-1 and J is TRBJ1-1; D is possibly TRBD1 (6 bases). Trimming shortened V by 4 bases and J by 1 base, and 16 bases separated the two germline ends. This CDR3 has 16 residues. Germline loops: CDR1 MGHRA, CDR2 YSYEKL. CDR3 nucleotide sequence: TGCGCCAGCAGCCCAATATACAGGGACCCGAACACTGAAGCTTTCTTT. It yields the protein CASSPIYRDPNTEAFF.